This TCR beta chain was observed in a study of T cell responses to AZD1222 COVID-19 vaccine. Study conclusions and caveats: CD4 TCRs linked to vaccination spanned spike, dominating at 160-218 and 743-854.

On this clone: Antigen specificity is unknown.

The V gene lost 6 bases and the J gene lost 1 base, with 10 bases spanning the gap. This CDR3 region has 13 residues. Only in-frame clones appear in the TCRdb table, and some are missing; sequencing was by immunoSEQ multiplex PCR. The table has 150,000 or so clones, about 91% seen once. The chain joins TRBV12-3 or TRBV12-4 to TRBJ2-7; D gene ambiguous. The receptor's source is an adult in good health. The source was peripheral blood, collected on day 0 of AZD1222 vaccination. CDR3 nucleotides: TGTGCCAGCAGCCCTGGGCGGTCCTACGAGCAGTACTTC. Translated, it gives CASSPGRSYEQYF.